This T cell receptor beta chain was sequenced in a study of T cells in localized non-small cell lung cancer. Study-wide points: Sequencing, confined to only one tumor region, leaves heterogeneity possible. A higher density of T cells in blood coincided with extended overall survival. The study detected a median about 57 of the top 100 tumor clones in adjacent lung.

The data were produced by immunoSEQ multiplex PCR, yet TCRdb's version contains in-frame clones alone and is incomplete. The sample lists over 40,000 clones, roughly 84% seen once, with approximately 18% in the top ten. This CDR3 spans 14 amino acids. Trimming took 4 bases from V and 8 from J; bases not matched to a gene: 10. CDR1 and CDR2 from the germline V gene are SGDLS and YYNGEE. Concerning this clone: Its antigen is not known.

The genes are TRBV9 and TRBJ1-2; TRBD1 aligns across 8 bases. The clonotype was recovered from a man aged 40 to 70 with stage III lung adenocarcinoma. Here the sequenced sample was peripheral blood mononuclear cells, taken before any cancer treatment. Written as DNA, the CDR3 is TGTGCCAGCAGCATACCCGGGACAGGAGGCGGCTACACCTTC. It translates to CASSIPGTGGGYTF.